This T cell receptor beta chain was recorded in a study of blood T cell repertoires in COVID-19. Study-level background: The samples span acute and convalescent COVID-19 from the United States, Italy and Spain.

This CDR3 has 13 residues. Trimming left V 5 bases short and J 6 bases short, with 11 bases between. Only in-frame clones appear in the TCRdb table, and some are missing; sequencing was by immunoSEQ multiplex PCR. The table has almost 250,000 clones, around 90% seen once. The V gene is TRBV12-3 or TRBV12-4, the J gene TRBJ1-5; D ambiguous. Material: PBMCs or T cells enriched from blood (not recorded which). The receptor was derived from a woman aged 50 to 60 who had recovered from COVID-19. CDR3 DNA sequence: TGTGCCAGCAGTAATCGGGAGGGTCAGCCCCAGCATTTT. Its translation: CASSNREGQPQHF.